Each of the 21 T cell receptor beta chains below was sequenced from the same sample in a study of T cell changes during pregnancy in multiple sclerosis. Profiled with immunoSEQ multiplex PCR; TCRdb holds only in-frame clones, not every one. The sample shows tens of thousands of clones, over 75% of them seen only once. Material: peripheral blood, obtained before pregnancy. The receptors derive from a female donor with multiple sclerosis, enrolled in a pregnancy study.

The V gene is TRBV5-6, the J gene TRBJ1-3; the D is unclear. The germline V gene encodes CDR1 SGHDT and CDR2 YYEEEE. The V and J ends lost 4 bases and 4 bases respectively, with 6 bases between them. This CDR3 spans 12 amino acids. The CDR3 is CASSPLGNTIYF. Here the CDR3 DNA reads TGTGCCAGCAGCCCCTTAGGAAACACCATATATTTT.

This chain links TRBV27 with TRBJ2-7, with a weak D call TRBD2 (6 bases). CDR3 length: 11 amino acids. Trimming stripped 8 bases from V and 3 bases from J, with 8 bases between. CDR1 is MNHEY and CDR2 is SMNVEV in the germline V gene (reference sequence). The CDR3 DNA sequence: TGTGCCAGCGGGGACTTCTACGAGCAGTACTTC. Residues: CASGDFYEQYF.

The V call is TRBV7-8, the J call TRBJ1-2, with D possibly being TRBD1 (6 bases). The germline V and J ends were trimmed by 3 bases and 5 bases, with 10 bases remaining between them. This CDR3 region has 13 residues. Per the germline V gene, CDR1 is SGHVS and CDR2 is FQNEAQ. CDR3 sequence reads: CASSFGQSYGYTF. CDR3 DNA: TGTGCCAGCAGCTTCGGACAGTCTTATGGCTACACCTTC.

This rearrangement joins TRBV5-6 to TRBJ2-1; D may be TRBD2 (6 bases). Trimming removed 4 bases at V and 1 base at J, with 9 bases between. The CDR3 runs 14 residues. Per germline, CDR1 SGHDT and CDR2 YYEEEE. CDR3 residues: CASSPGGSYNEQFF. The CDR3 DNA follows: TGTGCCAGCAGCCCCGGGGGTTCCTACAATGAGCAGTTCTTC.

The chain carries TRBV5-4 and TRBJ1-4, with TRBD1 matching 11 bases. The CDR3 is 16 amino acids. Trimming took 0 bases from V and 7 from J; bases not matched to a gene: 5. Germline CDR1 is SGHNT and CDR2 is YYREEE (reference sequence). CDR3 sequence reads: CASSLAAGQGGEKLFF. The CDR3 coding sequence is TGTGCCAGCAGCTTGGCAGCGGGACAGGGGGGTGAAAAACTGTTTTTT.

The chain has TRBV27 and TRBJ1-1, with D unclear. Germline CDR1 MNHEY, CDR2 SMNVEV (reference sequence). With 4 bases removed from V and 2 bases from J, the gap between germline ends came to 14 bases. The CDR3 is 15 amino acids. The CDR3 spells CASSSSGVGNTEAFF. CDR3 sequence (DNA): TGTGCCAGCAGTTCATCCGGGGTAGGAAACACTGAAGCTTTCTTT.

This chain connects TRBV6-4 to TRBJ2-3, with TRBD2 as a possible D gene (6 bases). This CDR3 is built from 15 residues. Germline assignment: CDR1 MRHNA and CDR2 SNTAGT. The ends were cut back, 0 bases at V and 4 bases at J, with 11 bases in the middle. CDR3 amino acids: CASSDSGGGADTQYF. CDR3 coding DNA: TGTGCCAGCAGTGACTCGGGGGGTGGGGCAGATACGCAGTATTTT.

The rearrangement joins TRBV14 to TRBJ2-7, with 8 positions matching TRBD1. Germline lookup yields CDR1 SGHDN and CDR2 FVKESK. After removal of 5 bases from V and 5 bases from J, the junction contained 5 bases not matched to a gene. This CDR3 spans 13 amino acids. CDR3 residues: CASSSDRDNEQYF. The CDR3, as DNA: TGTGCCAGCAGCTCGGACAGGGACAACGAGCAGTACTTC.

The CDR3 DNA follows: TGTGCCAGCAGCTTAAGCGGCAGCCTAAATGAGCAGTTCTTC. This encodes CASSLSGSLNEQFF. The chain recombines TRBV7-3 with TRBJ2-1; D unclear. CDR1 is SGHTA, CDR2 FQGTGA, per germline. The CDR3 runs 14 residues. Deletions cut 1 base from V and 7 bases from J, with 11 bases between.

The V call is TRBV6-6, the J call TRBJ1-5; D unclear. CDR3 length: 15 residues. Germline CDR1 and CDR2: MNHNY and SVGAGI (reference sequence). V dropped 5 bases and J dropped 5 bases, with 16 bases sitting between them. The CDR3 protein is CASSDPRGYYQPQHF. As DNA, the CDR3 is TGTGCCAGCAGTGACCCCCGAGGGTATTATCAGCCCCAGCATTTT.

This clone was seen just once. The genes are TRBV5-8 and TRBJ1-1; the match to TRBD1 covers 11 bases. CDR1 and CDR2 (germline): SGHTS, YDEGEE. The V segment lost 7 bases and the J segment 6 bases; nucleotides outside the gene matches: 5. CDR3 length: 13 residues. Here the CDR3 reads CASFGQGAAEAFF. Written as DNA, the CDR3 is TGTGCCAGCTTTGGACAGGGGGCCGCTGAAGCTTTCTTT.

CDR3 coding DNA: TGTGCCTGGAGCGGCGTCCGGGGGGTCCACGAGCAGTACTTC. Amino acids: CAWSGVRGVHEQYF. V gene TRBV30 combines with J gene TRBJ2-7, with 7 nucleotides matching TRBD2. Germline CDR1 and CDR2: GTSNPN and SVGIG (reference sequence). V trimming: 3 bases; J trimming: 5 bases; junction bases outside the gene matches: 10. This CDR3 region has 14 residues.

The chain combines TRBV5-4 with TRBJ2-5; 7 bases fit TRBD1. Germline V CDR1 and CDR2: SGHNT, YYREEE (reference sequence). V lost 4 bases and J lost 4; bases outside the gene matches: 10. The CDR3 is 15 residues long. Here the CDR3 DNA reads TGTGCCAGCAGCACCCGACAGGGTTCGAGAGAGACCCAGTACTTC. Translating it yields CASSTRQGSRETQYF.

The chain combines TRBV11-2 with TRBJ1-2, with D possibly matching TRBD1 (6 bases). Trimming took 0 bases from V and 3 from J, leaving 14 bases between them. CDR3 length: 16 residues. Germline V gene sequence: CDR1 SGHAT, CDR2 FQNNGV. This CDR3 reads CASSLDPDRNHYGYTF. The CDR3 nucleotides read TGTGCCAGCAGCTTAGACCCCGACAGGAATCACTATGGCTACACCTTC.

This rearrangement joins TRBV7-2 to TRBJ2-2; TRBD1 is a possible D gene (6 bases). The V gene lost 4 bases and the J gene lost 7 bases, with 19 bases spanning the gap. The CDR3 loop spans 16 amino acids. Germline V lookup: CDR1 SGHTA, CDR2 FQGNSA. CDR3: CASSSDGGRWNGELFF. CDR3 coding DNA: TGTGCCAGCAGCTCTGATGGGGGCCGGTGGAACGGGGAGCTGTTTTTT.

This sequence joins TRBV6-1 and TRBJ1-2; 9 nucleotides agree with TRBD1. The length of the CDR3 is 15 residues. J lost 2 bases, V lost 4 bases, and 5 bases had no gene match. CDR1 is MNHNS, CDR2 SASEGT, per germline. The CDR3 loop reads CASSGGQGPNYGYTF. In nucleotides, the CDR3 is TGTGCCAGCAGTGGGGGACAGGGCCCCAACTATGGCTACACCTTC.

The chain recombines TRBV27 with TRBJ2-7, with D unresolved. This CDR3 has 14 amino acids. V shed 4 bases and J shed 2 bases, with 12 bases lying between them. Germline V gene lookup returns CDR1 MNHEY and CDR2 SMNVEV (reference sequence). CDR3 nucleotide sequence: TGTGCCAGCAGTTCGGTCGAGGATGCCTACGAGCAGTACTTC. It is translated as CASSSVEDAYEQYF.

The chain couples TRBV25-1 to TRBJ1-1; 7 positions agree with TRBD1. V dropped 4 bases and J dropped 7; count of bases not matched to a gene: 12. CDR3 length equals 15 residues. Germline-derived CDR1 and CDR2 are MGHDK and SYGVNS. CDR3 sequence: CASSAPGQLGGEAFF. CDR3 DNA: TGTGCCAGCAGTGCCCCGGGACAGTTGGGAGGTGAAGCTTTCTTT.

CDR3 in amino acids: CASSLTGGTVEAFF. CDR3 DNA: TGTGCCAGCAGCTTGACAGGGGGCACAGTAGAAGCTTTCTTT. The rearrangement uses TRBV14 and TRBJ1-1; 10 bases match TRBD1. With V trimmed by 5 bases and J by 8 bases, 8 bases remained unmatched. There are 14 residues in the CDR3. CDR1 SGHDN and CDR2 FVKESK come from the germline V gene. Complete variable domain (other parts from reference TRBV14 and TRBJ1-1): EAGVTQFPSHSVIEKGQTVTLRCDPISGHDNLYWYRRVMGKEIKFLLHFVKESKQDESGMPNNRFLAERTGGTYSTLKVQPAELEDSGVYFCASSLTGGTVEAFFGQGTRLTVV.

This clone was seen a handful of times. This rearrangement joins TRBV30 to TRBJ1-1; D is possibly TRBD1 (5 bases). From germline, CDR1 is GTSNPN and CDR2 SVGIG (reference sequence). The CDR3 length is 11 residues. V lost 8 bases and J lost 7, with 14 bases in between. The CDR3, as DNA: TGTGCCCGGAAGGGGTACGGTGAAGCTTTCTTT. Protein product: CARKGYGEAFF.

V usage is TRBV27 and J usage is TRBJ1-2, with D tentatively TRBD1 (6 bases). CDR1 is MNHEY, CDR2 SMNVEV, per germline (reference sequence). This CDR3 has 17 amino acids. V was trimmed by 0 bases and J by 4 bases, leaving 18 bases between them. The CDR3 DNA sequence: TGTGCCAGCAGTTTATCTACCGGGGCCGGGACAACCTATGGCTACACCTTC. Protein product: CASSLSTGAGTTYGYTF.